This is a list of T cell receptor beta chains from one sample in a study of cytomegalovirus exposure and HLA in healthy donors. TCRdb's table, derived via immunoSEQ multiplex PCR, lists solely in-frame clones and lacks some. The table shows roughly 190,000 clones, with about 81% occurring only once. Specimen: PBMCs. The source of these receptors is a woman aged 18-29 years in good health and CMV-seronegative. Both conserved end residues are part of each CDR3. D genes are given only for firm matches. A row's size may be missing; if present it is once, few, many or a size class.

j_call clone_size v_call d_call cdr3_nt cdr3_aa
TRBJ2-7 once TRBV7-9 . TGTGCCAGCAGCTTAGACTGGGCCCTCTCCTACGAGCAGTACTTC CASSLDWALSYEQYF
TRBJ2-7 . TRBV27 TRBD2 TGTGCCAGCGGCCTAGCGGGAGGGACGACCTACGAGCAGTACTTC CASGLAGGTTYEQYF
TRBJ2-3 . TRBV4-1 TRBD2 TGCGCCAGCAGCCCCATCCGTCGGGACTACTCCACAGATACGCAGTATTTT CASSPIRRDYSTDTQYF
TRBJ2-1 once TRBV19 . TGTGCCAGTAGTATAGATCGGGAGAATGAGCAGTTCTTC CASSIDRENEQFF
TRBJ2-3 . TRBV6-1 . TGTGCCAGCAGCCTACAGGGTCCGGGAGATACGCAGTATTTT CASSLQGPGDTQYF
TRBJ1-2 . TRBV6-5 . TGTGCCAGCAGATACCCTGGGGGGGCTAACTATGGCTACACCTTC CASRYPGGANYGYTF
TRBJ2-3 . TRBV6-1 TRBD1 TGTGCCACGGGACAGAGCACAGATACGCAGTATTTT CATGQSTDTQYF
TRBJ1-6 . TRBV18 . TGTGCCAGCTCACCACTGGGGCAGAGGAATTCACCCCTCCACTTT CASSPLGQRNSPLHF
TRBJ2-7 few TRBV29-1 TRBD1 TGCAGCGCTGGGACAGGATTCGAGCAGTACTTC CSAGTGFEQYF
TRBJ1-1 few TRBV6-6 . TGTGCCAGCAGTTACTCATGGCAGTCGAACACTGAAGCTTTCTTT CASSYSWQSNTEAFF
TRBJ1-3 . TRBV28 TRBD1 TGTGCCAGCAGTCAGAACAGGGGAAAGAGTGGAAACACCATATATTTT CASSQNRGKSGNTIYF
TRBJ2-7 . TRBV7-9 . TGTGCCAGCAGCCCGCCACAGGGAGCCGAGCAGTACTTC CASSPPQGAEQYF
TRBJ2-7 . TRBV7-9 . TGTGCCAGCAGCTCCGACCGGGGCGAGCAGTACTTC CASSSDRGEQYF
TRBJ1-1 . TRBV19 . TGTGCCAGTTCCAGCATCGCAGGGGACACTGAAGCTTTCTTT CASSSIAGDTEAFF
TRBJ2-3 . TRBV7-6 TRBD2 TGTGCCAGCAGCGTCACTAGCGGGGCGGCAGATACGCAGTATTTT CASSVTSGAADTQYF
TRBJ2-7 . TRBV15 TRBD2 TGTGCCACCAGCAGAGATCTAGCGGCTACCTACGAGCAGTACTTC CATSRDLAATYEQYF
TRBJ1-4 . TRBV18 . TGTGCCAGCTCACCAACAGCGGAAGAAAAACTGTTTTTT CASSPTAEEKLFF
TRBJ1-2 . TRBV5-1 . TGCGCCAGCAGCTTGGTAGGGGATGGCTACACCTTC CASSLVGDGYTF
TRBJ1-5 . TRBV7-9 TRBD1 TGTGCCAGCAGCGCCGGGGACAGCCCAAATCAGCCCCAGCATTTT CASSAGDSPNQPQHF
TRBJ1-1 . TRBV11-2 TRBD1 TGTGCCAGCAGCTTAGGTAAAGTGGGACAGGACCTAGGTTTCTTT CASSLGKVGQDLGFF
TRBJ1-2 . TRBV6-5 . TGTGCCAGCAGCCTAACAGGGAACTATGGCTACACCTTC CASSLTGNYGYTF
TRBJ2-2 . TRBV15 . TGTGCCACCAGCAGAGATCGGGCATGGCGGGGCGGGGAGCTGTTTTTT CATSRDRAWRGGELFF
TRBJ1-2 . TRBV28 TRBD1 TGTGCCAGCAGCCACAGGGGGGACTATGGCTACACCTTC CASSHRGDYGYTF
TRBJ1-1 . TRBV5-1 . TGCGCCAGCAGCGAAGACATCAACATGAACACTGAAGCTTTCTTT CASSEDINMNTEAFF
TRBJ1-2 . TRBV13 . TGTGCCAGCAGCTTAAGAGCAGGATATGGCTACACCTTC CASSLRAGYGYTF
TRBJ2-7 . TRBV9 . TGTGCCAGCAGCGCCCACCCTGCGCAGGAGGGCTACGAGCAGTACTTC CASSAHPAQEGYEQYF
TRBJ2-1 . TRBV10-1 TRBD2 TGCGCCAGCAGTAAACCGGGACTAGCGGGGGCGGTAAGCAACAATGAGCAGTTCTTC CASSKPGLAGAVSNNEQFF
TRBJ2-3 once TRBV29-1 . TGCAGCGTTGAAGTGGGGGCGCGGAACACAGATACGCAGTATTTT CSVEVGARNTDTQYF
TRBJ1-5 . TRBV6-4 . TGTGCCAGCAGTGACTCGGGGGGTGGGCCCCAGCATTTT CASSDSGGGPQHF
TRBJ2-1 . TRBV6-1 . TGTGCCAGCCAGACAGGCCTGGCAACCTACAATGAGCAGTTCTTC CASQTGLATYNEQFF
TRBJ2-3 . TRBV2 . TGTGCCCTGCCCGGGGAAAGAACAGATACGCAGTATTTT CALPGERTDTQYF
TRBJ2-2 . TRBV10-2 . TGCGCCAGCAGTGAGCCTGTCCCCGGGGAGCTGTTTTTT CASSEPVPGELFF
TRBJ2-7 . TRBV11-2 TRBD1 TGTGCCAGCAGCTTCCGTGGAGGACAGGGAGGATACGAGCAGTACTTC CASSFRGGQGGYEQYF
TRBJ2-1 . TRBV4-2 . TGTGCCAGCAGCCAAGCGGTCGATGAGCAGTTCTTC CASSQAVDEQFF
TRBJ2-2 . TRBV5-4 TRBD2 TGTGCCAGCAGCTTGGCCGTCGGGGGGTTTACCGGGGAGCTGTTTTTT CASSLAVGGFTGELFF
TRBJ2-7 . TRBV5-4 . TGTGCCAGCAGCCGTAGCGGAAATCGCTACGAGCAGTACTTC CASSRSGNRYEQYF
TRBJ2-1 . TRBV6-1 . TGTGCCAGCGGGGGCTTAAATGAGCAGTTCTTC CASGGLNEQFF
TRBJ2-3 . TRBV6-5 TRBD2 TGTGCCAGCAGTTTGAGCGGGAGGGGCACAGATACGCAGTATTTT CASSLSGRGTDTQYF